The 23 T cell receptor beta chains below were found in one sample sequenced in a study of cytomegalovirus exposure and HLA in healthy donors. PCR amplification relied on 60 Vbeta primers (plus 13 Jbeta primers). TCRdb's table, derived via immunoSEQ multiplex PCR, lists solely in-frame clones and lacks some. The sample lists around 150,000 clones, roughly 78% occurring once. The sequencing input was PBMCs. The receptors come from a man aged 40-50 years in good health and CMV-seropositive.

The V gene is TRBV5-1, the J gene TRBJ2-1, with 11 positions matching TRBD2. CDR3 length equals 16 residues. Germline V lookup: CDR1 SGHRS, CDR2 YFSETQ. The V gene end was trimmed by 7 bases and the J gene end by 5 bases; junction bases not matched to a gene: 11. The chain's CDR3 is CASGEASGGTNNEQFF. CDR3 DNA sequence: TGCGCCAGCGGAGAGGCTAGCGGGGGGACCAACAATGAGCAGTTCTTC.

The rearrangement links TRBV25-1 to TRBJ2-2; D possibly corresponds to TRBD1 (5 bases). This CDR3 comprises 13 residues. Germline CDR1 MGHDK, CDR2 SYGVNS. V lost 5 bases and J 6 bases, leaving 10 bases between the germline ends. As DNA, the CDR3 is TGTGCCAGCAGTATCACAGGCGCCGGGGAGCTGTTTTTT. Translating gives CASSITGAGELFF.

The V gene is TRBV27, the J gene TRBJ2-7, with D perhaps matching TRBD2 (5 bases). V lost 3 bases and J lost 3, with 9 bases in between. Germline CDR1 reads MNHEY; CDR2 reads SMNVEV (reference sequence). CDR3 size: 13 residues. The CDR3 DNA follows: TGTGCCAGCAGTTTTTTTGCGGGCTACGAGCAGTACTTC. Translation gives CASSFFAGYEQYF.

The CDR3, as DNA: TGTGCCAGCAGCGCTCCCCGGACAGGGATGACAGATACGCAGTATTTT. Its protein is CASSAPRTGMTDTQYF. V usage is TRBV5-4 and J usage is TRBJ2-3; 8 nucleotides align to TRBD1. This CDR3 comprises 16 residues. V shed 4 bases and J 3 bases; nucleotides not matched to a gene: 10. From germline, CDR1 is SGHNT and CDR2 YYREEE (reference sequence).

The J gene is TRBJ1-4, the V gene TRBV30; no definite D call. CDR3 length: 15 amino acids. V was shortened by 0 bases and J by 1 base, with 9 bases between the two germline ends. Per germline, CDR1 GTSNPN and CDR2 SVGIG (reference sequence). The CDR3, as DNA: TGTGCCTGGAGTGTACTGACGGGAACTAATGAAAAACTGTTTTTT. Its translation is CAWSVLTGTNEKLFF.

The chain recombines TRBV6-5 with TRBJ1-2; D is unclear. This CDR3 is 16 amino acids long. The V gene lost 2 bases and the J gene lost 4 bases, with 17 bases spanning the gap. Germline V gene data show CDR1 as MNHEY and CDR2 as SVGAGI. The DNA of the CDR3 is TGTGCCAGCAGTTACGCGTCCTCGGCGGAGCTCTATGGCTACACCTTC. This sequence encodes CASSYASSAELYGYTF.

The V and J genes are TRBV5-1 and TRBJ2-7, with 11 bases aligning to TRBD1. Trimming at V came to 4 bases and at J to 7 bases, leaving 7 bases not matched to a gene. Germline lookup yields CDR1 SGHRS and CDR2 YFSETQ. The CDR3 spans 14 residues. The CDR3 bases are TGCGCCAGCAGCCAAGGACAGGGGGCGGAAGAGCAGTACTTC. Protein: CASSQGQGAEEQYF. Full variable domain (missing parts from reference TRBV5-1 and TRBJ2-7): KAGVTQTPRYLIKTRGQQVTLSCSPISGHRSVSWYQQTPGQGLQFLFEYFSETQRNKGNFPGRFSGRQFSNSRSEMNVSTLELGDSALYLCASSQGQGAEEQYFGPGTRLTVT.

The chain employs TRBV5-1 and TRBJ1-1, with D possibly matching TRBD1 (6 bases). This CDR3 is 13 amino acids long. The germline V gene encodes CDR1 SGHRS and CDR2 YFSETQ. V dropped 6 bases and J dropped 1 base, with 10 bases sitting between them. In DNA form, the CDR3 reads TGCGCCAGCATTGGACAGACGAACACTGAAGCTTTCTTT. It translates to CASIGQTNTEAFF.

This chain joins TRBV7-9 and TRBJ2-1; a possible D gene is TRBD1 (5 bases). CDR1 is SEHNR, CDR2 FQNEAQ, per germline (reference sequence). This CDR3 is built from 15 residues. V was cut by 5 bases and J by 5 bases, with 16 bases left in between. The CDR3 region has the DNA TGTGCCAGCAGCCTTGGACACCTTCGGGACAATGAGCAGTTCTTC. Its protein product is CASSLGHLRDNEQFF.

The V gene is TRBV7-6, the J gene TRBJ1-3, with 9 bases matching TRBD1. The CDR3 totals 19 residues. V was clipped by 4 bases and J by 0 bases; unmatched bases: 13. Germline CDR1 and CDR2: SGHVS and FNYEAQ. This CDR3 is CASSSVPGQGESSGNTIYF. For the CDR3, the DNA is TGTGCCAGCAGCTCTGTCCCGGGACAGGGAGAGAGCTCTGGAAACACCATATATTTT.

This chain joins TRBV11-2 and TRBJ1-5; TRBD1 matches at 12 bases. Germline loops: CDR1 SGHAT, CDR2 FQNNGV. J gave up 5 bases and V 1 base, and 3 bases lay outside the gene matches. The CDR3 totals 16 residues. CDR3 sequence: CASSLGGTGGYQPQHF. The CDR3 DNA is TGTGCCAGCAGCTTAGGGGGGACAGGGGGCTATCAGCCCCAGCATTTT.

The chain couples TRBV19 to TRBJ1-4, with 7 positions matching TRBD1. J gave up 3 bases and V 4 bases, and 8 bases lay outside the gene matches. Germline-derived CDR1 and CDR2 are LNHDA and SQIVND (reference sequence). The CDR3 runs 16 residues. The CDR3 is CASSTIPGQSNEKLFF. The DNA for the CDR3 is TGTGCCAGTAGTACCATTCCGGGACAGTCTAATGAAAAACTGTTTTTT.

This chain connects TRBV2 to TRBJ2-3; D may be TRBD2 (5 bases). Germline assignment: CDR1 SNHLY and CDR2 FYNNEI. V was shortened by 9 bases and J by 5 bases, with 21 bases between the two germline ends. The length of the CDR3 is 15 residues. The CDR3 bases are TGTGCCAGAACCCTGACGGGGAGAGAGGGAGATACGCAGTATTTT. Residues: CARTLTGREGDTQYF.

This clone was detected only once. V is TRBV5-5 and J is TRBJ1-6; 10 bases line up with TRBD1. With 4 bases clipped from V and 6 bases from J, the junction kept 10 bases outside the gene matches. The CDR3 length is 17 residues. Germline-derived CDR1 and CDR2 are SGHKS and YYEKEE (reference sequence). The CDR3 spells CASSLDRGRLGNSPLHF. The CDR3 coding sequence is TGTGCCAGCAGCCTAGACAGGGGGCGATTGGGTAATTCACCCCTCCACTTT.

The chain has TRBV10-3 and TRBJ2-5; TRBD2 aligns across 10 bases. The J call could be wrong; TRBJ2-7 is a better fit for the DNA end. The CDR3 sequence is 17 residues long. The germline V gene has CDR1 ENHRY and CDR2 SYGVKD. CDR3 loop: CAISGPLAGASSYEQYF. The CDR3 region has the DNA TGTGCCATCAGTGGCCCTCTAGCGGGAGCGTCCTCCTACGAGCAGTACTTC.

The chain carries TRBV29-1 and TRBJ1-1; 8 bases match TRBD1. This CDR3 spans 14 amino acids. CDR1 and CDR2 (germline): SQVTM, ANQGSEA. The J segment lost 0 bases and the V segment lost 7 bases, leaving 7 bases of the junction unmatched. CDR3 nucleotide sequence: TGCAGCGCCGAGGGGACAGGAATGAACACTGAAGCTTTCTTT. The encoded protein is CSAEGTGMNTEAFF.

This sequence joins TRBV10-3 and TRBJ2-7, with 9 bases identical to TRBD2. The ends lost 3 bases at V and 5 bases at J; junction bases unmatched: 5. This CDR3 has 14 residues. Germline values: CDR1 ENHRY, CDR2 SYGVKD. Here the CDR3 DNA reads TGTGCCATCAGTGATGCGGGAGGGAGGAACGAGCAGTACTTC. This codes for CAISDAGGRNEQYF.

V usage is TRBV4-1 and J usage is TRBJ2-4; 7 positions match TRBD1. CDR1 is MGHRA, CDR2 YSYEKL, per germline. J was trimmed by 6 bases and V by 0 bases; bases with no gene match: 5. This CDR3 region has 15 residues. CDR3 bases: TGCGCCAGCAGCCAAGAGGGCAGGGGGAGAAACATTCAGTACTTC. Amino acid sequence: CASSQEGRGRNIQYF.

CDR3 DNA sequence: TGTGCCATCACTCAGCGGGATCCCAATGAGCAGTTCTTC. Amino acid sequence: CAITQRDPNEQFF. The chain has TRBV10-3 and TRBJ2-1; 7 nucleotides line up with TRBD2. Germline V gives CDR1 ENHRY, CDR2 SYGVKD. After removal of 7 bases from V and 6 bases from J, the junction contained 6 bases not matched to a gene. This CDR3 spans 13 amino acids.

V is TRBV19 and J is TRBJ1-2; D not resolved. The CDR3 runs to 15 residues. V lost 7 bases and J 4 bases, leaving 19 bases between the germline ends. CDR1 and CDR2 (germline): LNHDA, SQIVND (reference sequence). The CDR3 DNA sequence: TGTGCCAGTACCAATTTTGAATCTAGCCTCTATGGCTACACCTTC. Protein sequence: CASTNFESSLYGYTF.

About this clone: The same CDR3 is also encoded by other DNA sequences in this sample. This rearrangement joins TRBV7-7 to TRBJ2-1; D is perhaps TRBD1 (5 bases). Trimming left V 5 bases short and J 4 bases short, with 9 bases between. The germline CDR1 and CDR2 sequences are SSHAT and FNYEAQ (reference sequence). CDR3 length: 13 amino acids. The CDR3 region has the DNA TGTGCCAGCAGCCTCGACAGTTACAATGAGCAGTTCTTC. This encodes CASSLDSYNEQFF.

This clone was found a few times. The CDR3 reads CASTLGRGHFYEQYF. CDR3 DNA sequence: TGTGCCAGCACCCTGGGGAGGGGACACTTCTACGAGCAGTACTTC. The V call is TRBV5-6, the J call TRBJ2-7; maybe TRBD2 (7 bases). Deletions cut 6 bases from V and 3 bases from J, with 19 bases between. CDR3 length: 15 residues. Germline V CDR1 and CDR2: SGHDT, YYEEEE.

The chain uses TRBV7-8 and TRBJ2-5; TRBD1 agrees at 8 bases. Germline CDR1 is SGHVS and CDR2 is FQNEAQ. The junction had 4 bases not matched to a gene; V was cut back by 8 bases and J by 2 bases. CDR3 length: 13 residues. The CDR3 nucleotides are TGTGCCAGCCGACAGGGGAAGCAAGAGACCCAGTACTTC. This sequence encodes CASRQGKQETQYF.